These 10 T cell receptor beta chains came from one sample sequenced in a study of neurological immune-mediated disorders. TCRdb re-called the 5' RACE reads through MiXCR, storing one row per CDR3 protein. The sample holds about 46,000 distinct CDR3 sequences, 3% seen once. Sequencing was done on a sample of PBMCs. All receptors come from a woman between 50 and 59 years old with multiple sclerosis.

This clonotype was detected many times. The J gene is TRBJ2-1, the V gene TRBV18; a weak D match, TRBD2 (5 bases). The germline CDR1 and CDR2 sequences are KGHSH and LQKENI. The germline V and J ends were trimmed by 10 bases and 5 bases, with 15 bases remaining between them. This CDR3 comprises 13 residues. CDR3 coding DNA: TGTGCCACCCTCCGGGGTAGAGACAATGAGCAGTTCTTC. Its protein is CATLRGRDNEQFF. The full variable domain, its missing parts supplied by reference TRBV18 and TRBJ2-1, is NAGVMQNPRHLVRRRGQEARLRCSPMKGHSHVYWYRQLPEEGLKFMVYLQKENIIDESGMPKERFSAEFPKEGPSILRIQQVVRGDSAAYFCATLRGRDNEQFFGPGTRLTVL.

This clonotype was seen many times. This chain connects TRBV20-1 to TRBJ2-5, with 9 bases lining up with TRBD2. J was trimmed by 8 bases and V by 3 bases; bases with no gene match: 13. This CDR3 has 15 amino acids. The germline CDR1 and CDR2 sequences are DFQATT and SNEGSKA (reference sequence). CDR3 in DNA: TGCAGTGCTAGGCTTGGAGCGGGAGGCCTGGAAACCCAGTACTTC. Amino acids: CSARLGAGGLETQYF.

This clonotype was counted at least ten times. The V call is TRBV7-9, the J call TRBJ2-6, with TRBD1 matching over 9 bases. The CDR3 is 18 amino acids. With V trimmed by 3 bases and J by 0 bases, 6 bases remained unmatched. Germline V CDR1 and CDR2: SEHNR, FQNEAQ (reference sequence). The CDR3 loop reads CASSLGQGPSSGANVLTF. The DNA of the CDR3 is TGTGCCAGCAGCTTGGGACAGGGTCCTAGCTCTGGGGCCAACGTCCTGACTTTC.

This clonotype was seen many times. This chain links TRBV2 with TRBJ2-1; 9 nucleotides align to TRBD2. V lost 8 bases to trimming and J lost 0 bases; unmatched junction nucleotides: 5. CDR3 length: 15 amino acids. Germline V gene sequence: CDR1 SNHLY, CDR2 FYNNEI. CDR3 nucleotides: TGTGCCAGCGGCGGAGCGGGGGGCTCCTACAATGAGCAGTTCTTC. Translation: CASGGAGGSYNEQFF.

This clonotype occurred many times. J is TRBJ2-7 and V is TRBV6-1; 7 positions match TRBD1. The CDR3 loop spans 14 amino acids. Germline assignment: CDR1 MNHNS and CDR2 SASEGT. V shed 1 base, J shed 6 bases, and the junction held 6 bases outside the gene matches. Here the CDR3 reads CASSEGQGALEQYV. The CDR3 nucleotides are TGTGCCAGCAGTGAAGGACAGGGAGCCCTCGAGCAGTACGTC.

This clonotype was seen many times. The chain employs TRBV12-3 or TRBV12-4 and TRBJ2-2; TRBD1 agrees at 10 bases. V lost 4 bases, J lost 5 bases, and 13 bases stayed unmatched. The CDR3 is made up of 18 amino acids. The DNA of the CDR3 is TGTGCCAGCAGTTCGGGGGCGATGGGACAGGGGTCGACCGGGGAGCTGTTTTTT. Protein sequence: CASSSGAMGQGSTGELFF.

This clonotype was observed many times. V gene TRBV5-1 combines with J gene TRBJ2-7; TRBD2 matches 9 bases. V trimming: 0 bases; J trimming: 4 bases; junction bases outside the gene matches: 14. Germline V gene data show CDR1 as SGHRS and CDR2 as YFSETQ. The CDR3 sequence is 18 residues long. The CDR3 region has the DNA TGCGCCAGCAGCTTGGAATCCGTGGGTAGCGGGAGTAGGTACGAGCAGTACTTC. As protein: CASSLESVGSGSRYEQYF.

This clonotype was observed many times. The rearrangement joins TRBV20-1 to TRBJ2-7, with D uncertain. This CDR3 contains 14 residues. Germline CDR1 DFQATT, CDR2 SNEGSKA (reference sequence). Trimming shortened V by 0 bases and J by 2 bases, and 11 bases separated the two germline ends. Written as DNA, the CDR3 is TGCAGTGCTAGAGATATCGCGACACCCTACGAGCAGTACTTC. Residues: CSARDIATPYEQYF.

The table lists this clonotype with many counts. This chain uses TRBV12-3 or TRBV12-4 with TRBJ2-4; D perhaps matches TRBD2 (6 bases). Trimming cost V 3 bases and J 3 bases, with 18 bases left between them. This CDR3 contains 17 residues. The CDR3 protein is CASSFSGALGGKNIQYF. As DNA, the CDR3 is TGTGCCAGCAGTTTTTCCGGGGCCCTCGGGGGCAAAAACATTCAGTACTTC.

This clonotype appeared many times. The J gene is TRBJ2-2, the V gene TRBV7-6; 8 nucleotides match TRBD2. The germline V gene has CDR1 SGHVS and CDR2 FNYEAQ. V dropped 5 bases and J dropped 0; count of bases not matched to a gene: 8. This CDR3 contains 17 residues. CDR3 protein: CASSLDYGGANTGELFF. The CDR3 bases are TGTGCCAGCAGCCTAGATTACGGGGGGGCGAACACCGGGGAGCTGTTTTTT.